In its sample, the clone carrying this T cell receptor (beta chain) was seen a few times. Its cognate antigen is unknown. One end of the junction fails to match germline, which may point to a read error. Germline assignment: CDR1 MNHEY and CDR2 SMNVEV (reference sequence). The CDR3 contains 15 residues. This record comes from a study of CD8 T cells in ankylosing spondylitis. Study results and limitations: Blood from ankylosing spondylitis patients appeared to carry a characteristic roughly 8-variant TCR beta motif. In peripheral blood, disease-linked CD8+ clones occurred at relatively low frequencies. Matched ankylosing spondylitis synovial fluid reportedly showed significant enrichment of disease-linked clones.

Scientists made TCR beta libraries using quantitative 5'-RACE with molecular barcodes. In TCRdb, the 5' RACE reads were re-called with MiXCR into one record per CDR3 protein. This sample has 200,000 to 250,000 distinct CDR3 sequences, with approximately 20% found just once. The sequencing input was blood, either unsorted or a sorted T cell fraction (not recorded which). The V gene is TRBV27, the J gene TRBJ2-3; 9 bases are shared with TRBD2. This TCR derives from a male donor with ankylosing spondylitis. The CDR3 region has the DNA TGTGTCAGCAGTCCGATAGCGGGAGTCACAGATACGCAGTATTTT. It yields the protein CVSSPIAGVTDTQYF.